This T cell receptor beta chain was identified during a study of cytomegalovirus exposure and HLA in healthy donors. Use of 60 Vbeta and 13 Jbeta primers characterized the PCR. Clones were read by immunoSEQ multiplex PCR, and TCRdb kept only the in-frame ones, dropping some. The sample has around 170,000 clones; 75% to 90% are singletons. In regard to this clone: Its antigen remains unidentified. One end of the junction varies from germline; a read error may be responsible.

Whole-study results and caveats: An analysis was carried out at a later point. It showed that HLA-associated TCR beta chains were more clonally expanded than equally common non-associated chains.

This clonotype was sampled from a man aged 40-50 years in good health and CMV-seropositive. Source material: PBMCs.

The DNA of the CDR3 is TGTGCCAGTAGCGTAGGCCCCCTCGACAGGGTCTCCTACAATGAGCAGTTCTTC. Its protein product is CASSVGPLDRVSYNEQFF. V and J are TRBV9 and TRBJ2-1; 7 nucleotides match TRBD1. The CDR3 extends over 18 amino acids. CDR1 is SGDLS and CDR2 is YYNGEE in the germline V gene.